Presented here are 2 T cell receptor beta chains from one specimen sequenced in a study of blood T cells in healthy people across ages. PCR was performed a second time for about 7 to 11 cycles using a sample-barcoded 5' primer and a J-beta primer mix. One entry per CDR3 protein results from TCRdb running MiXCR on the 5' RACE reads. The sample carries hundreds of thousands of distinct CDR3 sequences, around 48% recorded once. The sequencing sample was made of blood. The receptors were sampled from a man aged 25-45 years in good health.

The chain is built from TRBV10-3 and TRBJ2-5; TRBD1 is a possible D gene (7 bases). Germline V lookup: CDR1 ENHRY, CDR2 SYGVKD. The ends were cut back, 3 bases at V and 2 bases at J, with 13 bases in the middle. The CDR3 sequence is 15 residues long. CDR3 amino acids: CAISDAGQPQETQYF. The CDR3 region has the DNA TGTGCCATCAGTGACGCGGGACAGCCACAAGAGACCCAGTACTTC.

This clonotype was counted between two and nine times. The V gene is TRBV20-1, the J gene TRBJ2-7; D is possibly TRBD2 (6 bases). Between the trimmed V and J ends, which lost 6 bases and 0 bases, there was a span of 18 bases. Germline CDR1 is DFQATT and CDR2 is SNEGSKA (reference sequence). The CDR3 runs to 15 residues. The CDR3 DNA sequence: TGCAGTGCACCCGACCCGAGCGGGTACTCCTACGAGCAGTACTTC. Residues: CSAPDPSGYSYEQYF.